Shown below are 14 T cell receptor beta chains from a single sample sequenced in a study of blood T cell repertoires in COVID-19. Assay used: immunoSEQ multiplex PCR; TCRdb lists only in-frame clones, some missing. The profile shows tens of thousands of clones, approximately 80% of them singletons. The sequenced sample was peripheral blood. Receptors were obtained from a woman aged 50 to 60 with active or convalescent COVID-19.

This clone was counted only a few times. The rearrangement links TRBV19 to TRBJ2-3; 8 positions agree with TRBD1. V lost 5 bases, J lost 2 bases, and 3 bases stayed unmatched. The CDR3 totals 14 residues. Germline lookup yields CDR1 LNHDA and CDR2 SQIVND (reference sequence). CDR3 protein: CASSPQGATDTQYF. DNA for the CDR3: TGTGCCAGTAGTCCCCAGGGGGCCACAGATACGCAGTATTTT.

The gene calls are TRBV7-3 and TRBJ1-2; D not resolved. The CDR3 runs 16 residues. The V gene lost 0 bases and the J gene lost 2 bases, with 13 bases spanning the gap. Germline CDR1 reads SGHTA; CDR2 reads FQGTGA. The CDR3 here is CASSLTGGEENYGYTF. CDR3 coding DNA: TGTGCCAGCAGCTTAACCGGCGGGGAAGAAAACTATGGCTACACCTTC.

The genes are TRBV3-1 (or the pseudogene TRBV3-2) and TRBJ2-5; 8 bases map to TRBD2. V dropped 0 bases and J dropped 4; count of bases not matched to a gene: 4. From germline, CDR1 is LGHDT and CDR2 YNNKEL (reference sequence). CDR3 length equals 15 residues. The CDR3 sequence is CASSQDTGGGETQYF. The CDR3 region has the DNA TGTGCCAGCAGCCAAGATACGGGAGGGGGAGAGACCCAGTACTTC.

The rearrangement uses TRBV3-1 (or the pseudogene TRBV3-2) and TRBJ2-1; perhaps TRBD1 as D (5 bases). This CDR3 region has 12 residues. CDR1 is LGHDT, CDR2 YNNKEL, per germline (reference sequence). The V gene lost 0 bases and the J gene lost 10 bases, with 7 bases spanning the gap. The CDR3 nucleotides read TGTGCCAGCAGCCAAGAGTGGACAGAGCAGTTCTTC. It codes for CASSQEWTEQFF.

V is TRBV6-5 and J is TRBJ1-2, with TRBD1 as a possible D gene (5 bases). CDR3 size: 13 residues. The germline CDR1 and CDR2 sequences are MNHEY and SVGAGI. V was trimmed by 5 bases and J by 2 bases, leaving 9 bases between them. The CDR3 reads CASSPGGNYGYTF. CDR3 in DNA: TGTGCCAGCAGTCCCGGGGGGAACTATGGCTACACCTTC.

This CDR3 reads CASSQGQVSANYGYTF. Written as DNA, the CDR3 is TGTGCCAGCAGCCAAGGACAGGTTTCCGCTAACTATGGCTACACCTTC. The chain has TRBV4-2 and TRBJ1-2, with D perhaps TRBD1 (6 bases). This CDR3 is 16 amino acids long. The V end lost 1 base, the J end lost 0 bases, and 12 bases lay between the germline ends. Germline V gene sequence: CDR1 LGHNA, CDR2 YNFKEQ.

The CDR3 loop reads CAVQGLANEKLFF. The CDR3 DNA sequence: TGTGCCGTACAGGGGCTCGCTAATGAAAAACTGTTTTTT. The rearrangement links TRBV6-5 to TRBJ1-4, with 7 bases fitting TRBD1. Germline V gene sequence: CDR1 MNHEY, CDR2 SVGAGI. Trimming at V came to 11 bases and at J to 3 bases, leaving 6 bases not matched to a gene. The CDR3 has 13 amino acids.

The chain couples TRBV3-1 (or the pseudogene TRBV3-2) to TRBJ1-2; 8 bases line up with TRBD1. The length of the CDR3 is 15 residues. Germline CDR1 and CDR2: LGHDT and YNNKEL (reference sequence). The trim removed 1 base at V and 8 bases at J, leaving 9 bases unmatched. The CDR3 nucleotides are TGTGCCAGCAGCCAAGGGGTGAGCGGACAGGGAGGCTACACCTTC. Encoded protein: CASSQGVSGQGGYTF.

The V and J genes are TRBV7-2 and TRBJ1-2; TRBD1 agrees at 9 bases. Trimming took 4 bases from V and 7 from J; bases not matched to a gene: 10. CDR1 is SGHTA, CDR2 FQGNSA, per germline. CDR3 length: 15 amino acids. As DNA, the CDR3 is TGTGCCAGCAGCTATTTACAGGGGGCGTTTTTTGGCTACACCTTC. Amino acid sequence: CASSYLQGAFFGYTF.

J is TRBJ2-1 and V is TRBV6-5; no firm D call. Germline V lookup: CDR1 MNHEY, CDR2 SVGAGI. V was shortened by 2 bases and J by 7 bases, with 12 bases between the two germline ends. This CDR3 is 14 amino acids long. The CDR3 reads CASSYEGSRNEQFF. The CDR3 nucleotides read TGTGCCAGCAGTTACGAAGGTAGCCGGAATGAGCAGTTCTTC.

The V gene is TRBV5-1, the J gene TRBJ1-2, with 7 nucleotides matching TRBD1. This CDR3 has 13 amino acids. Germline values: CDR1 SGHRS, CDR2 YFSETQ. V dropped 4 bases and J dropped 5; count of bases not matched to a gene: 5. This CDR3 reads CASSLGTDYGYTF. In nucleotides, the CDR3 is TGCGCCAGCAGCCTAGGGACAGATTATGGCTACACCTTC.

This clone was seen a few times. The chain is built from TRBV7-9 and TRBJ2-5; TRBD2 might be the D (8 bases). V shed 1 base and J shed 1 base, with 22 bases lying between them. CDR1 is SEHNR and CDR2 is FQNEAQ in the germline V gene (reference sequence). The CDR3 totals 19 residues. CDR3 coding DNA: TGTGCCAGCAGCTTAGTGTGGACTAGCAGGGGGTTCCTCCAAGAGACCCAGTACTTC. This codes for CASSLVWTSRGFLQETQYF.

This rearrangement joins TRBV5-5 to TRBJ2-3; D is ambiguous. Germline assignment: CDR1 SGHKS and CDR2 YYEKEE (reference sequence). The CDR3 totals 18 residues. V lost 4 bases to trimming and J lost 0 bases, with 21 bases between them. The chain's CDR3 is CASSPSPHLKSSTDTQYF. CDR3 bases: TGTGCCAGCAGCCCCTCACCCCACCTAAAGTCTAGCACAGATACGCAGTATTTT. The full variable domain, completed using reference TRBV5-5 and TRBJ2-3, is DAGVTQSPTHLIKTRGQQVTLRCSPISGHKSVSWYQQVLGQGPQFIFQYYEKEERGRGNFPDRFSARQFPNYSSELNVNALLLGDSALYLCASSPSPHLKSSTDTQYFGPGTRLTVL.

The gene calls are TRBV27 and TRBJ1-6, with 9 bases matching TRBD1. The CDR3 is 15 residues long. Unmatched junction bases numbered 7, after V lost 4 bases and J lost 9 bases. Germline CDR1 is MNHEY and CDR2 is SMNVEV (reference sequence). Written as DNA, the CDR3 is TGTGCCAGCAGTTCGTACAGGGGGCAGACTTCACCCCTCCACTTT. It codes for CASSSYRGQTSPLHF.